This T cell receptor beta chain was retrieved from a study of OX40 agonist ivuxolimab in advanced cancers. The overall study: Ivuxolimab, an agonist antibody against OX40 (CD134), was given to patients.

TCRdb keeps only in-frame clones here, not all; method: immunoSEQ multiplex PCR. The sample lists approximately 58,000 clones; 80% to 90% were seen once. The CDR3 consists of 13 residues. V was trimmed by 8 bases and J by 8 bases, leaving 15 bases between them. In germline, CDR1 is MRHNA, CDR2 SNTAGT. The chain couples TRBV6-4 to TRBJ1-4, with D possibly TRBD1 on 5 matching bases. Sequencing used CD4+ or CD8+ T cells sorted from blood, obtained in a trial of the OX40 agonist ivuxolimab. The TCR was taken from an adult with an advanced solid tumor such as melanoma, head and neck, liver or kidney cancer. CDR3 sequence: CASRGRVLEKLFF. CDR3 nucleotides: TGTGCCAGCCGGGGGAGGGTACTCGAAAAACTGTTTTTT.